This T cell receptor beta chain is from a study of blood T cells in healthy people across ages. The table lists this clonotype with a few counts. The CDR3 extends over 18 amino acids. Trimming cost V 5 bases and J 2 bases, with 25 bases left between them. The germline V gene encodes CDR1 MNHEY and CDR2 SVGAGI. The use of a sample-barcoded 5' primer and a J-beta primer mix characterized a second PCR of about 7 to 12 cycles. Each cDNA molecule carried a tag from a template-switch adaptor that contained 12 random nucleotides. TCRdb itself ran the 5' RACE reads through MiXCR, one entry per CDR3 protein. The sample consists of 500,000 to 600,000 distinct CDR3 sequences, about 25% of them appearing once.

The sequence derives from a woman between 65 and 79 years old in good health. The chain has TRBV6-5 and TRBJ2-7, with D possibly being TRBD1 (5 bases). The sequenced material came from blood. CDR3 residues: CASSPSGKVPVVPYEQYF. CDR3 DNA: TGTGCCAGCAGTCCTTCAGGGAAAGTACCGGTTGTCCCCTACGAGCAGTACTTC.